This record concerns one TCR beta chain sequence. Different DNA sequences within this sample yield the same CDR3. The data are from a study of shared clonotypes between healthy human individuals. Naive CD8 cells lacked CD45RO, underwent positive selection for CCR7 and left out terminally differentiated effector memory CD45RA+ cells. CDR3 length: 11 residues. V dropped 3 bases and J dropped 4 bases, with 3 bases sitting between them. The germline V gene has CDR1 MNHNS and CDR2 SASEGT. Only in-frame clones appear in the TCRdb table, and some are missing; sequencing was by immunoSEQ multiplex PCR. The repertoire includes around 2,000,000 clones, over 85% of them detected once, and more than 0.9% sits in the top ten.

The origin of this receptor is a man younger than 35 in good health. Sequenced sample: naive CD8+ T cells sorted from blood. The rearrangement links TRBV6-1 to TRBJ1-1; D gene uncertain. CDR3 protein: CASSEGTEAFF. CDR3 DNA sequence: TGTGCCAGCAGTGAGGGCACTGAAGCTTTCTTT.